A single sample is the source of the 10 T cell receptor beta chains below, sequenced in a study of PD-1 blockade in classical Hodgkin lymphoma. Relapse was seen in all patients after autologous stem cell transplantation, and brentuximab vedotin exposure was variable. Clones were sequenced by immunoSEQ multiplex PCR, and TCRdb holds only the in-frame ones, with some missing. Seen here are about 41,000 clones, 65% to 80% observed once, and the top ten hold 20% to 25%. This specimen consisted of peripheral blood mononuclear cells (PBMCs), obtained at baseline. All receptors derive from a human donor with classical Hodgkin lymphoma.

The chain couples TRBV5-6 to TRBJ2-7, with 7 bases lining up with TRBD1. The CDR3 consists of 14 residues. J lost 6 bases, V lost 3 bases, and 9 bases had no gene match. Germline V gene sequence: CDR1 SGHDT, CDR2 YYEEEE. CDR3: CASSWGDRVGEQYF. CDR3 coding DNA: TGTGCCAGCAGCTGGGGAGACAGGGTAGGCGAGCAGTACTTC. The full variable domain, completed using reference TRBV5-6 and TRBJ2-7, is DAGVTQSPTHLIKTRGQQVTLRCSPKSGHDTVSWYQQALGQGPQFIFQYYEEEERQRGNFPDRFSGHQFPNYSSELNVNALLLGDSALYLCASSWGDRVGEQYFGPGTRLTVT.

DNA of the CDR3: TGTGCCAGCAGCCACCGGGCGAATGAGCAGTTCTTC. This sequence encodes CASSHRANEQFF. The V gene is TRBV11-2, the J gene TRBJ2-1; no definite D call. Germline CDR1 is SGHAT and CDR2 is FQNNGV. V lost 5 bases and J lost 7, with 9 bases in between. The CDR3 has 12 residues.

The genes are TRBV7-9 and TRBJ2-7; D not resolved. Per the germline V gene, CDR1 is SEHNR and CDR2 is FQNEAQ (reference sequence). V lost 7 bases to trimming and J lost 5 bases, with 9 bases between them. This CDR3 is built from 11 residues. CDR3 DNA sequence: TGTGCCAGCACCTCCTTTAACGAGCAGTACTTC. Its translation is CASTSFNEQYF.

V gene TRBV11-2 combines with J gene TRBJ2-1; D ambiguous. CDR3 length: 12 residues. In germline, CDR1 is SGHAT, CDR2 FQNNGV. Trimming took 8 bases from V and 11 from J, leaving 16 bases between them. The chain's CDR3 is CASQTLIAQQFF. As DNA, the CDR3 is TGTGCCAGCCAAACCTTAATCGCGCAGCAGTTCTTC.

The rearrangement uses TRBV19 and TRBJ2-7; no clear D. Deletions cut 3 bases from V and 0 bases from J, with 12 bases between. The CDR3 loop spans 15 amino acids. Germline values: CDR1 LNHDA, CDR2 SQIVND (reference sequence). The CDR3 region is CASSIRPLSSYEQYF. CDR3 sequence (DNA): TGTGCCAGTAGTATCCGCCCCCTGAGCTCCTACGAGCAGTACTTC.

This chain connects TRBV27 to TRBJ2-7; D unresolved. Germline values: CDR1 MNHEY, CDR2 SMNVEV (reference sequence). This CDR3 comprises 11 residues. V was pared by 4 bases and J by 7 bases, with 8 bases between. The DNA of the CDR3 is TGTGCCAGCAGTTCCGTGACAGAGCAGTACTTC. Amino acid sequence: CASSSVTEQYF.

The V and J genes are TRBV11-2 and TRBJ2-1, with a tentative D call TRBD2 (6 bases). Germline assignment: CDR1 SGHAT and CDR2 FQNNGV. The CDR3 is 12 amino acids. Trimming removed 9 bases from V and 6 bases from J, with 12 bases in between. In nucleotides, the CDR3 is TGTGCCAGTTGGAGGGCCGGCAATGAGCAGTTCTTC. Protein: CASWRAGNEQFF.

J is TRBJ2-2 and V is TRBV28; D gene unclear. The CDR3 is 15 residues long. Germline V gene sequence: CDR1 MDHEN, CDR2 SYDVKM. Trimming took 6 bases from V and 0 from J, leaving 11 bases between them. The CDR3 DNA reads TGTGCCAGCAGCCTGATGCGGTCGAACACCGGGGAGCTGTTTTTT. The encoded protein is CASSLMRSNTGELFF.

The chain has TRBV5-4 and TRBJ2-6, with D perhaps TRBD1 (5 bases). This CDR3 comprises 18 residues. V lost 0 bases and J 0 bases, leaving 13 bases between the germline ends. CDR1 and CDR2 (germline): SGHNT, YYREEE (reference sequence). CDR3 sequence reads: CASSLGSGRSSGANVLTF. As DNA, the CDR3 is TGTGCCAGCAGCTTGGGTTCAGGGCGGTCCTCTGGGGCCAACGTCCTGACTTTC. The complete variable domain, with remaining parts taken from reference TRBV5-4 and TRBJ2-6, reads ETGVTQSPTHLIKTRGQQVTLRCSSQSGHNTVSWYQQALGQGPQFIFQYYREEENGRGNFPPRFSGLQFPNYSSELNVNALELDDSALYLCASSLGSGRSSGANVLTFGAGSRLTVL.

The rearrangement joins TRBV19 to TRBJ2-1; no reliable D call. Trimming cost V 1 base and J 5 bases, with 12 bases left between them. The germline gives CDR1 LNHDA, CDR2 SQIVND (reference sequence). This CDR3 region has 15 residues. CDR3 region: CASSIGPLENNEQFF. The CDR3 nucleotides read TGTGCCAGTAGTATAGGCCCCCTCGAGAACAATGAGCAGTTCTTC.